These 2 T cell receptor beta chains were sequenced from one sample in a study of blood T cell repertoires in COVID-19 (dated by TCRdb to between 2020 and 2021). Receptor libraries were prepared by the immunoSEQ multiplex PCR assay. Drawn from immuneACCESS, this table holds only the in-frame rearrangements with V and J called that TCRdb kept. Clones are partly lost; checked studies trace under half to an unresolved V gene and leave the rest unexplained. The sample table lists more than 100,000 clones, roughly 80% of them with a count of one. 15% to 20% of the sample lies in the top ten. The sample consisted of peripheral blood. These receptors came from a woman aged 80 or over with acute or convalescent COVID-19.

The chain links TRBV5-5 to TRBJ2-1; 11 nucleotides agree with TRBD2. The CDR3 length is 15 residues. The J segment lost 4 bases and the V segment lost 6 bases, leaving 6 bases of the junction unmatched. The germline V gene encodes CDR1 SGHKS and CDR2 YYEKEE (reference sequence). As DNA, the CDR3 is TGTGCCAGCATGGCGACTAGCGGGACTTACAATGAGCAGTTCTTC. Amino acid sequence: CASMATSGTYNEQFF.

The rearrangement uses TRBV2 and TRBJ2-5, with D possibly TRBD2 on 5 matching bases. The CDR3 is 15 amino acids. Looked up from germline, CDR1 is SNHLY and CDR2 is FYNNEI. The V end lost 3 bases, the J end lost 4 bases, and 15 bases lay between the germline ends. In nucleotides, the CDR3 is TGTGCCAGCAGTGAGGTCGGGATGCCGGCAGAGACCCAGTACTTC. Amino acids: CASSEVGMPAETQYF.